This T cell receptor (beta chain) was recorded in a study of Graves' ophthalmopathy and Graves' hyperthyroidism. This clonotype showed up many times. The antigen remains unidentified. From germline, CDR1 is MRHNA and CDR2 SNTAGT. The CDR3 has 14 amino acids. V dropped 3 bases and J dropped 6; count of bases not matched to a gene: 4. The study, taken as a whole, reports: A 13-signature model separated ophthalmopathy from stable hyperthyroidism, roughly 86% sensitivity, approximately 84% specificity.

Amplification of TCR beta CDR3 regions used RNA transcripts. An opening RT-PCR round employed HTBI primers and preceded a second-round multiplex PCR. TCRdb analysed the multiplex PCR reads with MiXCR anew, one entry per CDR3 protein. The repertoire holds about 380,000 distinct CDR3 sequences, with 15% to 19% as singletons. Sequenced material: peripheral blood. This clonotype was obtained from a woman younger than 30 with stable Graves' hyperthyroidism. The genes are TRBV6-4 and TRBJ2-3; 9 nucleotides line up with TRBD1. Here the CDR3 DNA reads TGTGCCAGCAGTGAGGACAGGGGTATTGATACGCAGTATTTT. This encodes CASSEDRGIDTQYF.